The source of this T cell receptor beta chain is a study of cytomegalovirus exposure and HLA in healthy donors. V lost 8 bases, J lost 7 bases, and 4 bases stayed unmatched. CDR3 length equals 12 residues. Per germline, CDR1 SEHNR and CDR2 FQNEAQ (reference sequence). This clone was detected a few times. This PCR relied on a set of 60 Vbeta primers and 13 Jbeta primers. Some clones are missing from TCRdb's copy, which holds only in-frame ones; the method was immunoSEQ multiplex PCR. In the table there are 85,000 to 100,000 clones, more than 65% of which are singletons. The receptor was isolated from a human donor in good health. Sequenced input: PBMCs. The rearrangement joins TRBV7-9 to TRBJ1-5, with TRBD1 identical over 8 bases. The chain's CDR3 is CASQGQEQPQHF. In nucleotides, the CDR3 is TGTGCCAGCCAGGGACAGGAACAGCCCCAGCATTTT.